This TCR beta chain came from a study of PD-1 blockade in classical Hodgkin lymphoma. The repertoire was sequenced with immunoSEQ multiplex PCR; TCRdb's copy has only in-frame clones and lacks some. The sample holds 90,000 to 100,000 clones, around 80% seen once. Trimming took 2 bases from V and 5 from J, leaving 4 bases between them. Germline V gene data show CDR1 as ENHRY and CDR2 as SYGVKD. CDR3 size: 11 residues. The time point is: cycle 4 day 1 (C4D1), after 6 weeks of nivolumab. No patient escaped relapse after autologous stem cell transplantation, and brentuximab vedotin exposure varied. General study results and limits: Patients starting nivolumab less than 1 year after ASCT had lower diversity and were excluded from later analyses. CD4+ TCR diversity, unlike CD8+, climbed significantly by C4D1.

About this clone: No antigen is known for it.

This TCR came from a human donor with classical Hodgkin lymphoma. This sample comprised peripheral blood mononuclear cells (PBMCs), obtained before the fourth cycle of nivolumab. The chain joins TRBV10-3 to TRBJ2-7; D ambiguous. CDR3 sequence: CAISEGDEQYF. CDR3 bases: TGTGCCATCAGTGAGGGGGACGAGCAGTACTTC.